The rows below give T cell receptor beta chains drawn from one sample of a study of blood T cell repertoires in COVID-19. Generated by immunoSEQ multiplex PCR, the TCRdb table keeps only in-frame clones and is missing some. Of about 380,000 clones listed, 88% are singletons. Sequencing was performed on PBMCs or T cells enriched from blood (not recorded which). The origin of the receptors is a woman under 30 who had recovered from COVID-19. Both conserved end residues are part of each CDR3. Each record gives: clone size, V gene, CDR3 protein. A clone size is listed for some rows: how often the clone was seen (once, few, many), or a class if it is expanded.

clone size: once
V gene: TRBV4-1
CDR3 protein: CASSQVGTGGFSGANVLTF

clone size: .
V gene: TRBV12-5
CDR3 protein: CASGLVLGSLEETQYF

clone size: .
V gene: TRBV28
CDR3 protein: CASSLPLLGQGARGNTIYF

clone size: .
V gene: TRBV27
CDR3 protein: CASSRLPGDNEQFF

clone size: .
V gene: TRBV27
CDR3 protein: CASSSPAYEQYF

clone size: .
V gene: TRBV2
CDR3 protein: CASSGPGMNTEAFF

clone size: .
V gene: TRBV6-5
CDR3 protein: CASSYDGDNYGYTF

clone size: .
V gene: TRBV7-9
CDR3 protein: CASSSTLLGGAGTDTQYF

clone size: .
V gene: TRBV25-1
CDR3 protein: CAPGDRVRNQPQHF

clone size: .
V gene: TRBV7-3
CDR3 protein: CASSLYGRSTEAFF

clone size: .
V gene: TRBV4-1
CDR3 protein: CASSQALAGGTYEQYF

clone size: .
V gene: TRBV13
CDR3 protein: CASSSAHRGTQETQYF

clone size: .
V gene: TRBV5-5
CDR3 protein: CASSLAEQGDYGYTF

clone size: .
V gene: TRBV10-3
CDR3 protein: CAIRVRERSEAFF

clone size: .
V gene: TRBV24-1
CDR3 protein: CATSDPGQGGGYRGYTF

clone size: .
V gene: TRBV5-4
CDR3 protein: CASSLEGGRGGSPLHF

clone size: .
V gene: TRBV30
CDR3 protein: CAWSGGPWSTEAFF

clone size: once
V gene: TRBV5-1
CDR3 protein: CASSLATGASTDTQYF

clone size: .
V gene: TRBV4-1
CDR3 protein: CASRQGSGTGGRKAGYTF

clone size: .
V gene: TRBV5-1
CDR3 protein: CASSLAGGGNEQFF

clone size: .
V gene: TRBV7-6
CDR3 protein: CASSPRGGLRSNQPQHF

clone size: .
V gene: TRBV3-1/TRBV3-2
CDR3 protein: CASSQGQNYGYTF

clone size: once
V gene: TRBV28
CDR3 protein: CASSPDPGRTQPQHF

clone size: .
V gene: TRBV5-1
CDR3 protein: CASSYDSTGELFF

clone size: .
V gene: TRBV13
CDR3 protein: CASSSFTSGREETQYF

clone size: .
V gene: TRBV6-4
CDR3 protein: CASSAPKRDRSMNTEAFF

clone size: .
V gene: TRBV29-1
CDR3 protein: CSARDTTNEKLFF

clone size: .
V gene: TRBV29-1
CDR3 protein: CSVGEFGRMITEAFF

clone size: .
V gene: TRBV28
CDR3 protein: CASSFAPGNSYEQYF

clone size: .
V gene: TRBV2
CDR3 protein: CASSGERGLNQPQHF

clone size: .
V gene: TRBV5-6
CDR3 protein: CASSLAAAVPYEQYF

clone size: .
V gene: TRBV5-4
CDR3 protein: CASSPSSGSQETQYF

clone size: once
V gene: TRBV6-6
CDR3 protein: CASSPPNGPGQGSIFNYGYTF

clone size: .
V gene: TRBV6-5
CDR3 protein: CASRQGGIYEQYF